These 15 T cell receptor beta chains share one sample of origin, sequenced in a study of T cell responses to AZD1222 COVID-19 vaccine. Only in-frame clones appear in the TCRdb table, and some are missing; sequencing was by immunoSEQ multiplex PCR. The repertoire consists of some 200,000 clones, with approximately 93% occurring once and the leading ten covering about 3.9%. The specimen was peripheral blood, collected on day 0 of AZD1222 vaccination. These receptors were obtained from an adult in good health.

The chain recombines TRBV24-1 with TRBJ1-1, with 7 bases lining up with TRBD1. Germline CDR1 is KGHDR and CDR2 is SFDVKD. After removal of 4 bases from V and 5 bases from J, the junction contained 9 bases not matched to a gene. This CDR3 is built from 15 residues. The DNA of the CDR3 is TGTGCCACCAGTGACCCTCGACAGGGATGGACTGAAGCTTTCTTT. Translating it yields CATSDPRQGWTEAFF.

The chain carries TRBV19 and TRBJ1-3; weak D call: TRBD1 (5 bases). The CDR3 is made up of 16 amino acids. The germline V gene encodes CDR1 LNHDA and CDR2 SQIVND (reference sequence). V was shortened by 7 bases and J by 0 bases, with 16 bases between the two germline ends. CDR3: CASTATGRGSGNTIYF. Written as DNA, the CDR3 is TGTGCCAGTACCGCAACAGGACGGGGCTCTGGAAACACCATATATTTT.

V is TRBV6-5 and J is TRBJ2-4; 11 nucleotides align to TRBD2. Germline lookup yields CDR1 MNHEY and CDR2 SVGAGI. The V segment lost 5 bases and the J segment 7 bases; nucleotides outside the gene matches: 7. This CDR3 comprises 15 residues. The CDR3 region is CASSNGLAGGNIQYF. The DNA of the CDR3 is TGTGCCAGCAGTAATGGACTAGCGGGCGGGAACATTCAGTACTTC.

This chain links TRBV19 with TRBJ2-4, with 13 bases aligning to TRBD2. The V gene end was trimmed by 4 bases and the J gene end by 14 bases; junction bases not matched to a gene: 17. The CDR3 has 17 residues. CDR1 LNHDA and CDR2 SQIVND come from the germline V gene (reference sequence). The CDR3 nucleotides read TGTGCCAGTAGTACCTCTCCGGGACTAGCGGGATCTGGGGAAAAGTACTTC. This translates into CASSTSPGLAGSGEKYF.

The chain carries TRBV6-5 and TRBJ1-2, with 7 bases that match TRBD1. Per the germline V gene, CDR1 is MNHEY and CDR2 is SVGAGI. This CDR3 spans 13 amino acids. Trimming cost V 10 bases and J 4 bases; bases outside gene matches: 9. CDR3 nucleotide sequence: TGTGCCACTCTCAGGAGGGGGCTCTATGGCTACACCTTC. Translated: CATLRRGLYGYTF.

The gene calls are TRBV19 and TRBJ1-5; D uncertain. Between the trimmed V and J ends, which lost 6 bases and 7 bases, there was a span of 13 bases. This CDR3 is built from 13 residues. In germline, CDR1 is LNHDA, CDR2 SQIVND (reference sequence). CDR3 sequence (DNA): TGTGCCAGTAGCCTCAATTCGGAGCAGCCCCAGCATTTT. Its protein product is CASSLNSEQPQHF.

The J gene is TRBJ2-3, the V gene TRBV3-1 (or the pseudogene TRBV3-2); D may be TRBD1 or TRBD2 (5 bases each). The V gene's germline CDR1 is LGHDT and CDR2 YNNKEL (reference sequence). V lost 1 base and J lost 6, with 11 bases in between. The length of the CDR3 is 14 residues. The CDR3 nucleotides are TGTGCCAGCAGCCAAGCGGGGCCCCCGGATACGCAGTATTTT. It is translated as CASSQAGPPDTQYF.

The V call is TRBV6-2 or TRBV6-3, the J call TRBJ2-5, with D uncertain. This CDR3 is built from 17 residues. Trimming removed 0 bases from V and 5 bases from J, with 19 bases in between. Per germline, CDR1 MNHEY and CDR2 SVGEGT. The CDR3 sequence is CASSYSPRTRSWETQYF. The CDR3 DNA is TGTGCCAGCAGTTACTCTCCTAGGACCAGGAGCTGGGAGACCCAGTACTTC.

J is TRBJ2-7 and V is TRBV11-2; maybe TRBD1 (5 bases). The CDR3 consists of 16 residues. Trimming shortened V by 5 bases and J by 1 base, and 18 bases separated the two germline ends. Germline V CDR1 and CDR2: SGHAT, FQNNGV. The CDR3 region has the DNA TGTGCCAGCAGCCCGAAATTTGACAGCATATCCTACGAGCAGTACTTC. This gives the protein CASSPKFDSISYEQYF.

The CDR3 reads CASSLGTPPNTF. The CDR3 DNA is TGTGCCAGCAGCCTCGGGACCCCACCTAACACCTTC. This chain joins TRBV3-1 (or the pseudogene TRBV3-2) and TRBJ1-2; weak D call: TRBD1 (5 bases). V shed 4 bases and J shed 12 bases, with 15 bases lying between them. CDR1 is LGHDT, CDR2 YNNKEL, per germline (reference sequence). This CDR3 has 12 residues.

The rearrangement links TRBV4-1 to TRBJ1-5; weak D call: TRBD1 (5 bases). Germline assignment: CDR1 MGHRA and CDR2 YSYEKL. V lost 2 bases and J 2 bases, leaving 16 bases between the germline ends. The CDR3 has 17 amino acids. The CDR3 bases are TGCGCCAGCAGCCAATCAACCCGGGACTTACGCAATCAGCCCCAGCATTTT. Its translation is CASSQSTRDLRNQPQHF.

The chain combines TRBV23-1 with TRBJ1-2; a possible D gene is TRBD1 (6 bases). TRBV23-1 is identified as an open reading frame with a role that is uncertain. The ends were cut back, 2 bases at V and 2 bases at J, with 18 bases in the middle. The CDR3 is made up of 17 amino acids. This chain's CDR3 is CASSQPQGQGINYGYTF. The CDR3 DNA reads as TGCGCCAGCAGTCAACCCCAGGGGCAGGGAATAAACTATGGCTACACCTTC.

The CDR3 DNA sequence: TGTGCCAGTAGTACCGTGTTGCGGGGAGGGCTTGAGCAGTTCTTC. This encodes CASSTVLRGGLEQFF. The chain recombines TRBV19 with TRBJ2-1; TRBD2 aligns across 7 bases. Germline lookup yields CDR1 LNHDA and CDR2 SQIVND (reference sequence). V lost 4 bases and J lost 9; bases outside the gene matches: 12. This CDR3 is built from 15 residues.

The rearrangement uses TRBV5-1 and TRBJ1-4; the D is unclear. From germline, CDR1 is SGHRS and CDR2 YFSETQ. The CDR3 has 14 residues. The V gene lost 0 bases and the J gene lost 5 bases, with 8 bases spanning the gap. CDR3 DNA: TGCGCCAGCAGCTTGGACGGACTCAATGAAAAACTGTTTTTT. This translates into CASSLDGLNEKLFF.

This clone showed up many times. This chain connects TRBV11-2 to TRBJ1-6; 9 nucleotides agree with TRBD1. Germline CDR1 and CDR2: SGHAT and FQNNGV. J gave up 8 bases and V 5 bases, and 4 bases lay outside the gene matches. The CDR3 extends over 14 amino acids. The CDR3 nucleotides read TGTGCCAGCAGCAAAGGACAGGGGTATTCACCCCTCCACTTT. This codes for CASSKGQGYSPLHF.